This TCR beta chain was observed in a study of human T cells and chemical hapten exposure. Study-wide results and limits: Unchanged with DPC sensitization were TCRs above 1 in 1000 frequency.

Regarding this clonotype: Its specificity is not known.

Time point noted: patch test 1, 2 weeks after DPC sensitization. Treatment defined: therapeutic diphenylcyclopropenone sensitization with weekly scalp DPC. V dropped 1 base and J dropped 6; count of bases not matched to a gene: 7. Germline V gene sequence: CDR1 SGHRS, CDR2 YFSETQ. The CDR3 runs to 15 residues. The library put unique molecular identifiers onto individual cDNA molecules. TCRdb reprocessed the RACE reads with MiXCR, giving one entry per CDR3 protein. The data hold around 120,000 distinct CDR3 sequences, with 9.5% to 12% observed a single time. The TCR was taken from a woman aged 40-49 years with alopecia areata. Some clones in this sample may be carry-over from other donors' samples. The chain combines TRBV5-1 with TRBJ2-3; 8 bases map to TRBD1. The sequences come from whole blood, collected in connection with sensitization to the hapten diphenylcyclopropenone (DPC). The CDR3 sequence is CASSLRRGLADTQYF. In DNA, the CDR3 is TGCGCCAGCAGCTTGCGCAGGGGGCTCGCGGATACGCAGTATTTT.